This entry lists 5 T cell receptor beta chains sequenced from one sample in a study of post-analysis software for immune sequencing data. Included in the TCR beta cDNA libraries were unique molecular identifiers. One entry per CDR3 protein, called by TCRdb with MiXCR from the PCR reads. The data hold roughly 200,000 distinct CDR3 sequences, with approximately 28% observed a single time. General study results and limits: In patients, TRBV5-6, TRBV5-1 and TRBV20-1 belonged to roughly five TRBV segments found more frequently than in controls.

For these receptors, no antigen is known. Sequenced sample: blood. The receptors here all came from a girl younger than 18 with multiple sclerosis.

This chain links TRBV2 with TRBJ1-1, with 10 bases aligning to TRBD1. The CDR3 is 19 amino acids. Unmatched junction bases numbered 16, after V lost 5 bases and J lost 1 base. Germline assignment: CDR1 SNHLY and CDR2 FYNNEI. CDR3 coding DNA: TGTGCCAGCAGTCACCGACAGGGGGCTGGAATAGCGGGGAACACTGAAGCTTTCTTT. Translation: CASSHRQGAGIAGNTEAFF.

In regard to this clonotype: This sequence may be a read error, since a much larger clone differs from it by one base. The chain carries TRBV4-1 and TRBJ2-7; unclear D gene. The CDR3 totals 14 residues. Trimming took off 0 bases at V and 7 bases at J, with 13 bases between the two ends. Looked up from germline, CDR1 is MGHRA and CDR2 is YSYEKL. This CDR3 is CASSQEGSSREQYV. The CDR3 DNA reads TGCGCCAGCAGCCAAGAGGGATCCTCCCGAGAGCAGTACGTC.

A few counts support this clonotype. The junction differs from germline at one of its ends, possibly a read error. The gene calls are TRBV20-1 and TRBJ2-1; 9 nucleotides agree with TRBD2. The CDR3 sequence is 16 residues long. Germline-derived CDR1 and CDR2 are DFQATT and SNEGSKA (reference sequence). CDR3 DNA: TGCAGTGCTAGAGATCTCTCGACTAGCGGAGTCAATGGGCAGTTCTTC. Its translation: CSARDLSTSGVNGQFF.

Of note for this clonotype: A clone one base away is much larger, so this may be a read error. The final CDR3 position lacks the conserved phenylalanine or tryptophan, pointing to a likely read error. The rearrangement uses TRBV3-1 and TRBJ2-2; possible D gene TRBD2, 5 bases. The germline V and J ends were trimmed by 1 base and 2 bases, with 14 bases remaining between them. This CDR3 region has 17 residues. In germline, CDR1 is LGHDT, CDR2 YNNKEL (reference sequence). CDR3 protein: CASSQVEWTRNTGELFL. In DNA, the CDR3 is TGTGCCAGCAGCCAAGTTGAGTGGACTCGAAACACCGGGGAGCTGTTTTTG.

There are a few counts of this clonotype. The V gene is TRBV11-2, the J gene TRBJ2-7, with 8 bases identical to TRBD2. The germline gives CDR1 SGHAT, CDR2 FQNNGV. V dropped 0 bases and J dropped 0; count of bases not matched to a gene: 19. The CDR3 runs 21 residues. CDR3 nucleotides: TGTGCCAGCAGCTTAGAAGGGGGTTGGACCGAACTAGCGGTAGACTCCTACGAGCAGTACTTC. Residues: CASSLEGGWTELAVDSYEQYF.